The next 5 T cell receptor beta chains were all read from a single sample in a study of shared clonotypes between healthy human individuals. Here immunoSEQ multiplex PCR was the method, and the copy in TCRdb shows in-frame clones only, minus some. The profile shows about 490,000 clones, 76% of them singletons. The sequenced sample consisted of PBMCs. These receptors were taken from a woman in her thirties or forties in good health. Some clones in this sample may be carry-over from other donors' samples.

The chain combines TRBV6-1 with TRBJ2-7, with D hard to call. CDR3 length equals 12 residues. The ends were cut back, 2 bases at V and 8 bases at J, with 10 bases in the middle. Germline V gives CDR1 MNHNS, CDR2 SASEGT. The CDR3 loop reads CASSESRSQQYF. The CDR3 nucleotides read TGTGCCAGCAGTGAAAGTAGGTCTCAGCAGTACTTC.

Concerning this clone itself: This sequence is one base from a far larger clone and is likely a read error. The chain is built from TRBV5-4 and TRBJ1-3; tentatively, D is TRBD1 (6 bases). Germline CDR1 SGHNT, CDR2 YYREEE (reference sequence). The CDR3 has 16 amino acids. The CDR3, as DNA: TGTGCCAGCAGCTGGGGGACAAGGGCCTCTGGAAACACCATGTATTTT. Its protein is CASSWGTRASGNTMYF. Full variable domain (outside the CDR3, taken from reference TRBV5-4 and TRBJ1-3): ETGVTQSPTHLIKTRGQQVTLRCSSQSGHNTVSWYQQALGQGPQFIFQYYREEENGRGNFPPRFSGLQFPNYSSELNVNALELDDSALYLCASSWGTRASGNTMYFGEGSWLTVV.

Only a few counts were recorded for this clone. The gene calls are TRBV4-1 and TRBJ2-6, with D perhaps given as TRBD1 or TRBD2 (5 bases each). The length of the CDR3 is 15 residues. V lost 0 bases and J 3 bases, leaving 6 bases between the germline ends. Germline V lookup: CDR1 MGHRA, CDR2 YSYEKL. In nucleotides, the CDR3 is TGCGCCAGCAGCCAAGATGGGGGTGGGGCCAACGTCCTGACTTTC. Its translation is CASSQDGGGANVLTF.

This clone was counted a few times. The J gene is TRBJ1-1, the V gene TRBV5-1; 7 bases match TRBD1. The CDR3 runs to 13 residues. Trimming took 5 bases from V and 5 from J; bases not matched to a gene: 6. Germline V gene data show CDR1 as SGHRS and CDR2 as YFSETQ. Here the CDR3 reads CASSALTGTEAFF. The CDR3 DNA is TGCGCCAGCAGTGCCCTGACAGGGACTGAAGCTTTCTTT.

This chain uses TRBV30 with TRBJ2-5; TRBD2 might be the D (6 bases). Germline V gene data show CDR1 as GTSNPN and CDR2 as SVGIG (reference sequence). CDR3 size: 14 residues. Trimming left V 3 bases short and J 4 bases short, with 15 bases between. DNA of the CDR3: TGTGCCTGGAGCGCCATCGGAGGGACAGAGACCCAGTACTTC. Encoded protein: CAWSAIGGTETQYF.